What follows are 10 T cell receptor beta chains derived from one specimen sequenced in a study of control samples from healthy donors and cancer patients. Some clones are missing from TCRdb's copy, which holds only in-frame ones; the method was immunoSEQ multiplex PCR. The table lists around 48,000 clones, about 93% of them singletons. Sequenced: PBMCs. The source of these receptors is a woman aged 50 to 65 with head and neck cancer.

The V gene is TRBV11-2, the J gene TRBJ2-7; D is ambiguous. V gave up 5 bases and J gave up 3 bases, with 5 bases separating them. The CDR3 spans 11 residues. Germline-derived CDR1 and CDR2 are SGHAT and FQNNGV. The CDR3 here is CASSAHYEQYF. The DNA for the CDR3 is TGTGCCAGCAGCGCGCACTACGAGCAGTACTTC.

The genes are TRBV5-1 and TRBJ2-7, with D hard to call. V shed 0 bases and J shed 4 bases, with 14 bases lying between them. Germline loops: CDR1 SGHRS, CDR2 YFSETQ. CDR3 size: 15 residues. CDR3 protein: CASSLGESFVYEQYF. The CDR3 nucleotides are TGCGCCAGCAGCTTGGGGGAATCTTTTGTTTACGAGCAGTACTTC.

The chain employs TRBV3-1 (or the pseudogene TRBV3-2) and TRBJ2-1; D is unresolved. V was cut by 1 base and J by 4 bases, with 8 bases left in between. Germline V gene sequence: CDR1 LGHDT, CDR2 YNNKEL (reference sequence). CDR3 length: 14 amino acids. CDR3 in DNA: TGTGCCAGCAGCCAAGGACTCCCGTACAATGAGCAGTTCTTC. Translated: CASSQGLPYNEQFF.

The CDR3 sequence: CASSYGGPNTGELFF. CDR3 nucleotides: TGTGCCAGCAGCTATGGGGGGCCGAACACCGGGGAGCTGTTTTTT. The chain is built from TRBV9 and TRBJ2-2, with D perhaps assigned TRBD1 or TRBD2 (6 bases each). The V gene lost 4 bases and the J gene lost 0 bases, with 10 bases spanning the gap. CDR1 and CDR2 from the germline V gene are SGDLS and YYNGEE. The CDR3 has 15 amino acids.

The chain combines TRBV4-1 with TRBJ2-1, with TRBD2 identical over 10 bases. Germline V CDR1 and CDR2: MGHRA, YSYEKL. CDR3 length: 15 residues. With V trimmed by 2 bases and J by 9 bases, 7 bases remained unmatched. This chain's CDR3 is CASSQREREGLEQFF. DNA of the CDR3: TGCGCCAGCAGCCAACGGGAGCGGGAGGGCCTTGAGCAGTTCTTC.

The V gene is TRBV27, the J gene TRBJ1-1; weak D call: TRBD1 (5 bases). Deletions cut 3 bases from V and 4 bases from J, with 15 bases between. This CDR3 contains 15 residues. Germline CDR1 and CDR2: MNHEY and SMNVEV (reference sequence). This chain's CDR3 is CASSFRGELITEAFF. DNA for the CDR3: TGTGCCAGCAGTTTCCGGGGGGAGTTGATCACTGAAGCTTTCTTT.

V is TRBV11-1 and J is TRBJ2-1, with 9 bases identical to TRBD2. V lost 6 bases, J lost 4 bases, and 10 bases stayed unmatched. Per germline, CDR1 SGHAT and CDR2 FQDESV (reference sequence). This CDR3 has 16 amino acids. CDR3 sequence reads: CASRFALAGPYNEQFF. CDR3 sequence (DNA): TGTGCCAGCAGGTTCGCACTAGCGGGCCCTTACAATGAGCAGTTCTTC.

The chain carries TRBV18 and TRBJ1-1, with D maybe TRBD1 (6 bases). Germline loops: CDR1 KGHSH, CDR2 LQKENI. Trimming shortened V by 2 bases and J by 5 bases, and 9 bases separated the two germline ends. The CDR3 is 13 residues long. The DNA for the CDR3 is TGTGCCAGCTCACCATACAGGGAGACTGAAGCTTTCTTT. Amino acids: CASSPYRETEAFF.

In regard to this clone: The junction differs from germline at one of its ends, possibly a read error. CDR3 sequence reads: CASSRTDSYGQYF. In DNA form, the CDR3 reads TGTGCCAGCTCACGGACGGACTCCTACGGGCAGTACTTC. V gene TRBV18 combines with J gene TRBJ2-7; the D gene is possibly TRBD2 (5 bases). The CDR3 length is 13 residues. Germline V gene sequence: CDR1 KGHSH, CDR2 LQKENI.

V gene TRBV2 combines with J gene TRBJ2-7; D is ambiguous. V lost 5 bases and J 3 bases, leaving 8 bases between the germline ends. The CDR3 sequence is 12 residues long. CDR1 is SNHLY and CDR2 is FYNNEI in the germline V gene. The CDR3, as DNA: TGTGCCAGCAGTCAGTCCGGCTACGAGCAGTACTTC. Translation: CASSQSGYEQYF.